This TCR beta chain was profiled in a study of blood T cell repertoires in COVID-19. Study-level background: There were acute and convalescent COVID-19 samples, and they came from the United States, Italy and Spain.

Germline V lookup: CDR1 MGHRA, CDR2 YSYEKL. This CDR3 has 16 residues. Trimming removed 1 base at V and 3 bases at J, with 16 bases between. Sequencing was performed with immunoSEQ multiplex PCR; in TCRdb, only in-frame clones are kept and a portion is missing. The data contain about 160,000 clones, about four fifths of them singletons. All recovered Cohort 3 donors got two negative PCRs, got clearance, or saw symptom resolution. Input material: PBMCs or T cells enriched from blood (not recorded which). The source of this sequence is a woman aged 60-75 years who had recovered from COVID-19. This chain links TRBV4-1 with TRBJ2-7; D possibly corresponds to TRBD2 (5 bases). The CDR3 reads CASSQAGGPNHYEQYF. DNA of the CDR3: TGCGCCAGCAGCCAAGCTGGAGGCCCGAACCACTACGAGCAGTACTTC.